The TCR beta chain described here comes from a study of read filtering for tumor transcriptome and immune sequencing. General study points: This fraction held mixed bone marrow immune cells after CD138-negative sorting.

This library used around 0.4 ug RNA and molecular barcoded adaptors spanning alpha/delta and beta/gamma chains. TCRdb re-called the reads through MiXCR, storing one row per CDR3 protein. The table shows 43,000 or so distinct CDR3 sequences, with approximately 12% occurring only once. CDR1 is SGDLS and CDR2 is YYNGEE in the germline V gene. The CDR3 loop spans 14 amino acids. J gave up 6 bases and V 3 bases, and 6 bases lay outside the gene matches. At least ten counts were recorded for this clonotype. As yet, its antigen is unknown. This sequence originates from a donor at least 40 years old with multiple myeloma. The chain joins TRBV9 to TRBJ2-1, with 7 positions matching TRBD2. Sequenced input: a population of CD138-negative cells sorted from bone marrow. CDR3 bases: TGTGCCAGCAGCGCCAGCGGGGCCTCCAATGAGCAGTTCTTC. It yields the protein CASSASGASNEQFF.